What follows are 32 T cell receptor beta chains derived from one specimen sequenced in a study of cytomegalovirus exposure and HLA in healthy donors (dated by TCRdb to 2017 to 2019). The library was made by the immunoSEQ multiplex PCR assay. For the multiplex PCR, a mixture combining 60 forward primers for TCR Vbeta segments and 13 reverse primers for TCR Jbeta segments was used. As stored in TCRdb, this immuneACCESS dataset retains in-frame rearrangements with V and J assigned. A fraction of the clones does not appear; measured against another copy, unresolved V genes explain less than half of the discrepancy, and the remainder lacks a known reason. Counted in this sample were about 120,000 clones; around 66% of them appeared once. About 1.6% of the sample is taken by the ten largest. Sequencing input: PBMCs. The receptors here all came from a man between 18 and 29 years old in good health and CMV-seronegative.

This clone was seen more than once but under ten times. The chain is built from TRBV7-8 and TRBJ2-7; D possibly corresponds to TRBD2 (6 bases). The V gene lost 4 bases and the J gene lost 7 bases, with 17 bases spanning the gap. Germline V gene data show CDR1 as SGHVS and CDR2 as FQNEAQ. The CDR3 has 14 amino acids. The CDR3 DNA follows: TGTGCCAGCAGCTCTCCTAGCGATCGGTATGAGCAGTACTTC. This sequence encodes CASSSPSDRYEQYF.

The genes are TRBV5-6 and TRBJ1-1; D is possibly TRBD1 (6 bases). In germline, CDR1 is SGHDT, CDR2 YYEEEE. The CDR3 contains 15 residues. The V end lost 3 bases, the J end lost 7 bases, and 19 bases lay between the germline ends. The CDR3 DNA is TGTGCCAGCAGCTCGGCGGGGGGCGACCGGATTGAAGCTTTCTTT. Encoded protein: CASSSAGGDRIEAFF.

The CDR3 DNA follows: TGTGCCAGCAGCAGGGGACAGGGTACCTACGAGCAGTACTTC. Its translation is CASSRGQGTYEQYF. V and J are TRBV7-9 and TRBJ2-7; 9 bases align to TRBD1. The CDR3 has 14 residues. Germline trimming cut 5 bases from V and 2 bases from J; bases unmatched to any gene: 4. The germline gives CDR1 SEHNR, CDR2 FQNEAQ (reference sequence).

V is TRBV7-9 and J is TRBJ2-2; 8 bases align to TRBD1. V trimming: 5 bases; J trimming: 4 bases; junction bases outside the gene matches: 12. Per the germline V gene, CDR1 is SEHNR and CDR2 is FQNEAQ (reference sequence). The CDR3 totals 17 residues. The CDR3 sequence: CASSVKDREFGTGELFF. The CDR3 DNA follows: TGTGCCAGCAGCGTCAAGGACAGGGAATTCGGCACCGGGGAGCTGTTTTTT.

This clone appeared a single time. The chain couples TRBV10-3 to TRBJ2-2, with 8 bases fitting TRBD1. Trimming at V came to 0 bases and at J to 1 base, leaving 4 bases not matched to a gene. The germline CDR1 and CDR2 sequences are ENHRY and SYGVKD. This CDR3 region has 17 residues. DNA of the CDR3: TGTGCCATCAGTGAGTCGTCGGGACAGGTGAACACCGGGGAGCTGTTTTTT. Translating it yields CAISESSGQVNTGELFF.

A few counts support this clone. The CDR3 here is CASSQPTETKRNQPQHF. CDR3 bases: TGCGCCAGCAGTCAGCCGACCGAAACAAAGAGGAATCAGCCCCAGCATTTT. The V and J genes are TRBV23-1 and TRBJ1-5; D remains unclear. TRBV23-1 is noted as an ORF with a role that remains uncertain. The CDR3 extends over 17 amino acids. V was shortened by 3 bases and J by 4 bases, with 19 bases between the two germline ends.

V and J are TRBV6-6 and TRBJ2-2, with 8 positions matching TRBD2. CDR3 size: 16 residues. V gave up 5 bases and J gave up 1 base; unmatched junction bases: 6. Germline assignment: CDR1 MNHNY and CDR2 SVGAGI (reference sequence). CDR3 amino acids: CASSLTGGLNTGELFF. In DNA form, the CDR3 reads TGTGCCAGCAGTCTAACGGGGGGGCTGAACACCGGGGAGCTGTTTTTT.

This sequence joins TRBV30 and TRBJ2-5, with 10 bases fitting TRBD2. Germline V gives CDR1 GTSNPN, CDR2 SVGIG (reference sequence). The CDR3 is made up of 15 amino acids. The V gene end was trimmed by 0 bases and the J gene end by 5 bases; junction bases not matched to a gene: 6. CDR3: CAWSVRLAGAETQYF. The CDR3 bases are TGTGCCTGGAGTGTACGGCTAGCGGGAGCGGAGACCCAGTACTTC.

The CDR3 protein is CASGRGRSNQPQHF. CDR3 nucleotides: TGTGCCAGCGGGAGAGGAAGGAGCAATCAGCCCCAGCATTTT. The V call is TRBV6-5, the J call TRBJ1-5; D not certain. Germline-derived CDR1 and CDR2 are MNHEY and SVGAGI. This CDR3 has 14 amino acids. V lost 8 bases to trimming and J lost 1 base, with 12 bases between them.

The rearrangement uses TRBV10-3 and TRBJ1-2, with 7 bases lining up with TRBD1. V trimming: 2 bases; J trimming: 4 bases; junction bases outside the gene matches: 4. The germline V gene encodes CDR1 ENHRY and CDR2 SYGVKD. This CDR3 is built from 14 residues. CDR3 amino acids: CAISERQGGYGYTF. CDR3 nucleotide sequence: TGTGCCATCAGTGAGAGACAGGGCGGCTATGGCTACACCTTC.

The chain couples TRBV6-5 to TRBJ1-2; 7 bases agree with TRBD1. The CDR3 totals 13 residues. Germline V lookup: CDR1 MNHEY, CDR2 SVGAGI. The ends lost 5 bases at V and 4 bases at J; junction bases unmatched: 4. CDR3 residues: CASSRGQFYGYTF. CDR3 in DNA: TGTGCCAGCAGTCGGGGACAGTTCTATGGCTACACCTTC.

V usage is TRBV30 and J usage is TRBJ2-7; 7 bases line up with TRBD1. Germline CDR1 is GTSNPN and CDR2 is SVGIG (reference sequence). This CDR3 is built from 14 residues. V gave up 2 bases and J gave up 3 bases; unmatched junction bases: 7. The CDR3 reads CAWSQDRLIYEQYF. CDR3 nucleotides: TGTGCCTGGAGTCAGGACAGGTTAATCTACGAGCAGTACTTC. Drawing the rest from reference TRBV30 and TRBJ2-7, the complete variable domain is SQTIHQWPATLVQPVGSPLSLECTVEGTSNPNLYWYRQAAGRGLQLLFYSVGIGQISSEVPQNLSASRPQDRQFILSSKKLLLSDSGFYLCAWSQDRLIYEQYFGPGTRLTVT.

CDR3 nucleotides: TGTGCCACCAGCAGGACACCTTACAGGTCCGGCGGGGAGCTGTTTTTT. Its translation is CATSRTPYRSGGELFF. This sequence joins TRBV15 and TRBJ2-2, with D possibly TRBD1 on 5 matching bases. Trimming stripped 3 bases from V and 7 bases from J, with 18 bases between. Germline lookup yields CDR1 LNHNV and CDR2 YYDKDF (reference sequence). This CDR3 is built from 16 residues.

The gene calls are TRBV6-1 and TRBJ2-5; the D gene is possibly TRBD1 (5 bases). CDR1 and CDR2 from the germline V gene are MNHNS and SASEGT. V lost 2 bases, J lost 0 bases, and 10 bases lay in between. The CDR3 runs 15 residues. CDR3 sequence (DNA): TGTGCCAGCAGTGAATGGTTCAGGGACCAAGAGACCCAGTACTTC. Its translation: CASSEWFRDQETQYF.

This clone has just a few counts. The chain couples TRBV11-2 to TRBJ2-7; no definite D call. The V end lost 0 bases, the J end lost 3 bases, and 12 bases lay between the germline ends. Germline CDR1 is SGHAT and CDR2 is FQNNGV. This CDR3 contains 15 residues. This CDR3 reads CASSLDGGPFYEQYF. In DNA form, the CDR3 reads TGTGCCAGCAGCTTAGATGGTGGCCCCTTCTACGAGCAGTACTTC.

This clone has just a few counts. The V gene is TRBV6-6, the J gene TRBJ1-1, with D uncertain. Germline V gene lookup returns CDR1 MNHNY and CDR2 SVGAGI (reference sequence). Trimming took off 0 bases at V and 4 bases at J, with 15 bases between the two ends. The CDR3 is 16 amino acids. For the CDR3, the DNA is TGTGCCAGCAGTTACTCTTCCGGGAGGGAGAGCACTGAAGCTTTCTTT. Translating it yields CASSYSSGRESTEAFF.

CDR3 DNA: TGTGCCAGCAGCCCGGGGACAGGGAGGCGCAATGAGCAGTTCTTC. This gives the protein CASSPGTGRRNEQFF. The chain has TRBV5-4 and TRBJ2-1, with 9 bases identical to TRBD1. Germline assignment: CDR1 SGHNT and CDR2 YYREEE (reference sequence). Germline trimming cut 4 bases from V and 6 bases from J; bases unmatched to any gene: 8. The CDR3 length is 15 residues.

This sequence joins TRBV19 and TRBJ2-7; D might be TRBD1 (6 bases). Germline V gene data show CDR1 as LNHDA and CDR2 as SQIVND (reference sequence). V lost 4 bases and J 4 bases, leaving 20 bases between the germline ends. CDR3 size: 16 residues. CDR3 bases: TGTGCCAGTAGTACCCTCCCGGGACATGGGCCTTACGAGCAGTACTTC. It yields the protein CASSTLPGHGPYEQYF.

The rearrangement joins TRBV27 to TRBJ2-1; 9 nucleotides align to TRBD2. This CDR3 spans 13 amino acids. Unmatched junction bases numbered 2, after V lost 7 bases and J lost 4 bases. Germline V lookup: CDR1 MNHEY, CDR2 SMNVEV (reference sequence). The CDR3 sequence: CASTTSGYNEQFF. The CDR3 nucleotides read TGTGCCAGCACGACTAGCGGTTACAATGAGCAGTTCTTC.

V and J are TRBV29-1 and TRBJ2-1; possibly TRBD1 for D (5 bases). Trimming removed 3 bases at V and 8 bases at J, with 14 bases between. The CDR3 length is 13 residues. CDR1 SQVTM and CDR2 ANQGSEA come from the germline V gene. CDR3 region: CSVEGRDGYEQFF. DNA of the CDR3: TGCAGCGTTGAGGGCAGGGATGGTTATGAGCAGTTCTTC.

This chain uses TRBV19 with TRBJ1-3; 8 positions match TRBD1. CDR1 and CDR2 from the germline V gene are LNHDA and SQIVND (reference sequence). This CDR3 is built from 14 residues. Trimming took 7 bases from V and 8 from J; bases not matched to a gene: 10. The CDR3 is CASTSDRVTDTIYF. The CDR3, as DNA: TGTGCCAGTACCTCGGACAGGGTCACGGACACCATATATTTT.

The rearrangement joins TRBV7-2 to TRBJ2-3; D perhaps matches TRBD2 (6 bases). Germline V gene sequence: CDR1 SGHTA, CDR2 FQGNSA. This CDR3 comprises 14 residues. The germline V and J ends were trimmed by 3 bases and 4 bases, with 11 bases remaining between them. For the CDR3, the DNA is TGTGCCAGCAGCTTCGGGGACTTACCAGATACGCAGTATTTT. This encodes CASSFGDLPDTQYF. Full variable domain (missing parts from reference TRBV7-2 and TRBJ2-3): GAGVSQSPSNKVTEKGKDVELRCDPISGHTALYWYRQSLGQGLEFLIYFQGNSAPDKSGLPSDRFSAERTGGSVSTLTIQRTQQEDSAVYLCASSFGDLPDTQYFGPGTRLTVL.

The chain has TRBV15 and TRBJ2-5; 7 bases map to TRBD1. J was trimmed by 4 bases and V by 2 bases; bases with no gene match: 7. CDR3 length: 15 residues. Germline CDR1 is LNHNV and CDR2 is YYDKDF (reference sequence). The CDR3 sequence: CATSRIMDRPETQYF. CDR3 bases: TGTGCCACCAGCAGAATAATGGACAGGCCAGAGACCCAGTACTTC.

This chain joins TRBV7-8 and TRBJ1-4, with 7 bases identical to TRBD1. CDR1 and CDR2 (germline): SGHVS, FQNEAQ. V lost 1 base to trimming and J lost 4 bases; unmatched junction nucleotides: 3. The length of the CDR3 is 15 residues. The CDR3 loop reads CASSLDRGNNEKLFF. DNA of the CDR3: TGTGCCAGCAGCTTAGACAGGGGCAATAATGAAAAACTGTTTTTT. The variable domain in full, with the rest retrieved from reference TRBV7-8 and TRBJ1-4, is GAGVSQSPRYKVAKRGQDVALRCDPISGHVSLFWYQQALGQGPEFLTYFQNEAQLDKSGLPSDRFFAERPEGSVSTLKIQRTQQEDSAVYLCASSLDRGNNEKLFFGSGTQLSVL.

This sequence joins TRBV11-2 and TRBJ2-1; maybe TRBD1 (6 bases). V was clipped by 8 bases and J by 6 bases, with 14 bases between them. The CDR3 is 13 amino acids. CDR1 is SGHAT, CDR2 FQNNGV, per germline. This chain's CDR3 is CASVDRPLNEQFF. The CDR3 DNA follows: TGTGCCAGCGTCGACAGGCCACTCAATGAGCAGTTCTTC.

This rearrangement joins TRBV6-6 to TRBJ1-5; D gene ambiguous. Germline CDR1 is MNHNY and CDR2 is SVGAGI (reference sequence). V gave up 4 bases and J gave up 5 bases, with 3 bases separating them. The CDR3 runs to 11 residues. The CDR3 sequence: CASSSDQPQHF. Written as DNA, the CDR3 is TGTGCCAGCAGTTCCGATCAGCCCCAGCATTTT.

This clone was picked up a small number of times. The chain is built from TRBV9 and TRBJ1-2; D is perhaps TRBD1 (5 bases). V lost 4 bases and J 2 bases, leaving 15 bases between the germline ends. Germline V gene lookup returns CDR1 SGDLS and CDR2 YYNGEE. The CDR3 runs 15 residues. CDR3 in amino acids: CASSPWGDSNYGYTF. The CDR3 DNA is TGTGCCAGCAGCCCATGGGGGGATAGCAACTATGGCTACACCTTC.

The gene calls are TRBV5-1 and TRBJ2-1; TRBD2 aligns across 11 bases. This CDR3 region has 16 residues. Germline V gene data show CDR1 as SGHRS and CDR2 as YFSETQ. Trimming removed 0 bases from V and 7 bases from J; junction bases left unmatched: 6. This CDR3 reads CASSLARVAGGNEQFF. DNA of the CDR3: TGCGCCAGCAGCTTGGCCAGGGTAGCGGGAGGGAATGAGCAGTTCTTC.

The rearrangement uses TRBV12-5 and TRBJ2-1; D is unresolved. The CDR3 spans 12 residues. The V end lost 4 bases, the J end lost 4 bases, and 5 bases lay between the germline ends. In germline, CDR1 is LGHNT, CDR2 FRNRAP. The CDR3 DNA follows: TGTGCTAGTGGTTCCGGGTACAATGAGCAGTTCTTC. Protein product: CASGSGYNEQFF.

The CDR3 region has the DNA TGTGCCAGCAGTCGAAACAGCCGGGACAGGGGCCCGAATTCACCCCTCCACTTT. It codes for CASSRNSRDRGPNSPLHF. J is TRBJ1-6 and V is TRBV27; TRBD1 agrees at 10 bases. Germline CDR1 MNHEY, CDR2 SMNVEV (reference sequence). Trimming removed 5 bases from V and 7 bases from J; junction bases left unmatched: 14. The CDR3 sequence is 18 residues long.

The chain is built from TRBV6-1 and TRBJ1-2; D might be TRBD1 (6 bases). Looked up from germline, CDR1 is MNHNS and CDR2 is SASEGT. V gave up 0 bases and J gave up 5 bases, with 16 bases separating them. The CDR3 extends over 16 amino acids. CDR3 sequence: CASSEAGQIRIYGYTF. The DNA of the CDR3 is TGTGCCAGCAGTGAAGCTGGACAGATCCGGATATATGGCTACACCTTC.

This sequence joins TRBV2 and TRBJ1-2; 8 bases line up with TRBD1. Per the germline V gene, CDR1 is SNHLY and CDR2 is FYNNEI. Losses at the gene ends were 4 bases for V and 5 bases for J; bases not matched to a gene: 6. This CDR3 region has 14 residues. CDR3: CASSGRQGKYGYTF. The CDR3 coding sequence is TGTGCCAGCAGTGGTCGACAGGGGAAGTATGGCTACACCTTC.